Included here is one TCR beta chain sequence, with context. Its specific antigen is unknown. No per-base quality is available; no much larger clone lies one base away. Patients with a history of autoimmune disease or receiving systemic immunosuppression were excluded from the trial. Peripheral blood for TCR sequencing was drawn from every dose cohort at baseline, at cycle 4 day 1 and at cycle 7 day 1. Samples came from an open-label, multicenter, first-in-human phase I dose-escalation trial of ivuxolimab. The trial enrolled adults with locally advanced or metastatic head and neck squamous cell, hepatocellular, melanoma or renal cell carcinoma. Before TCR sequencing, CD4+ T cells and CD8+ T cells were sorted from peripheral blood as separate populations. V loses 3 bases of germline sequence and J loses 1 base, and the interval between the two ends is 15 bases. The CDR3 runs 16 residues from the cysteine to the phenylalanine. The DNA shown is the 48-base CDR3, in frame from base 1. According to the germline V gene (reference sequence), CDR1 reads LNHDA and CDR2 reads SQIVND.

The entry originates in a study of OX40 agonist ivuxolimab in advanced cancers. With regard to the full study: Ivuxolimab was an agonistic, fully human IgG2 monoclonal antibody directed against OX40 (CD134), a costimulatory receptor. Peripheral TCRbeta sequencing was intended to test whether TCR sequence diversity was altered and clonal T-cell expansion was caused by ivuxolimab. Partial responses were achieved by three dose-escalation patients, of whom one had hepatocellular carcinoma and two had cutaneous melanoma. Intravenous ivuxolimab was administered to patients every 2 weeks at six dose levels: 0.01, 0.1, 0.3, 1.5, 3 and 10 mg/kg. The paper describes the monotherapy dose-escalation part (N ≈ 51 patients) of the phase I trial of ivuxolimab. Patients were allowed to have had prior anti-PD-1, anti-PD-L1 or anti-CTLA-4 therapy, and around 40% of the dose-escalation patients had previously received checkpoint inhibitors. Of the approximately 50 patients in dose escalation, about 19 had hepatocellular carcinoma, about 15 had melanoma, 9 had renal cell carcinoma and 9 had head and neck cancer. In the dose-escalation cohort, roughly 80% of patients were male, and the mean age was around 60 years, with a range of about 23 to 85. What the study reported, not specific to this receptor: Antigen specificity was not determined for the clonally expanded peripheral T cells. In the 0.1-3.0 mg/kg groups, partial responders had among the lowest normalized peripheral clonal expansion, particularly in CD8+ T cells. Low levels of normalized T-cell clonal expansion were also seen in some nonresponding patients. After ivuxolimab, expanded clones were on average more numerous among CD8+ T cells than among CD4+ T cells. At doses of 0.1 to 3.0 mg/kg, clonal expansion of both CD4+ and CD8+ blood T cells was observed from baseline to week 6.

Genomic DNA was isolated from the sorted cells so that the TCRbeta CDR3 region could be sequenced. The immunoSEQ Assay was used to sequence the TCRbeta CDR3 regions. TCRdb obtained this table from immuneACCESS and retained in-frame rearrangements with V and J assigned. These tables miss some clones; where compared with another copy, unresolved V genes account for less than half of the shortfall, and the remainder is unexplained. For this sample the table gives about 69,000 clones, of which 80% to 95% were detected only once. The top ten clonotypes cover 0.3% of the sample. The sample here was CD4+ or CD8+ T cells sorted from blood, taken in a trial of the OX40 agonist ivuxolimab. This sequence originates from an adult with an advanced solid tumor such as melanoma, head and neck, liver or kidney cancer. This chain joins TRBV19 to TRBJ1-1; no D gene can be assigned with confidence. The bases read TGTGCCAGTAGTATGGGCTGGGCTAGATCGAACACTGAAGCTTTCTTT. Its product reads: CASSMGWARSNTEAFF. The CDR3, completed at both ends by the reference TRBV19 and TRBJ1-1 genes, gives the full variable domain DGGITQSPKYLFRKEGQNVTLSCEQNLNHDAMYWYRQDPGQGLRLIYYSQIVNDFQKGDIAEGYSVSREKKESFPLTVTSAQKNPTAFYLCASSMGWARSNTEAFFGQGTRLTVV.